This section outlines one TCR beta chain sequence together with its context. The antigen is unknown. Per germline, CDR1 MNHNY and CDR2 SVGAGI (reference sequence). Deletions cut 4 bases from V and 2 bases from J, with 8 bases between. The CDR3 length is 13 residues. The PCR was carried out with 60 Vbeta primers and 13 Jbeta primers. In the authors' methods: Counted up in a later analysis, unique TCR beta chains came to some 72 million, with some 9.9 million shared. This table comes from immunoSEQ multiplex PCR, and its TCRdb copy is limited to in-frame clones, with some not included. D and trimming were read from the DNA, whereas the V and J calls and clone size are those reported in that table. The data show about 170,000 clones, around four fifths seen once. The data belong to a study of cytomegalovirus exposure and HLA in healthy donors. Study-wide findings and caveats: There were reportedly fewer N-insertions in an Asian-associated ancestry cluster than the approximately 670-donor mean, in a later analysis. V segments that were indistinguishable, TRBV6-2 and TRBV6-3 among them, were omitted from analysis. According to an earlier analysis, most TCR beta V segments yielded productive rearrangements about 87% or about 30% of the time.

Sequencing was performed on PBMCs. The clonotype comes from a female donor in good health and CMV-seronegative. The rearrangement joins TRBV6-6 to TRBJ1-1, with D unresolved. The CDR3 DNA is TGTGCCAGCAGTTCACAGCTTAACACTGAAGCTTTCTTT. This sequence encodes CASSSQLNTEAFF.